This T cell receptor beta chain was retrieved from a study of blood T cell repertoires in COVID-19. Study overall: The United States, Italy and Spain were the sources of the acute and convalescent COVID-19 samples.

Sequencing used immunoSEQ multiplex PCR; TCRdb keeps in-frame clones, though not all of them. The sample has about 260,000 clones, around 80% seen once. Clinical history as reported by participants underpinned cohort assignment. V was pared by 5 bases and J by 3 bases, with 7 bases between. The CDR3 loop spans 13 amino acids. The rearrangement joins TRBV12-3 or TRBV12-4 to TRBJ1-4, with D possibly TRBD1 on 5 matching bases. The sample comprised PBMCs or T cells enriched from blood (not recorded which). This clonotype originated in a young man with acute COVID-19. The CDR3 nucleotides are TGTGCCAGCAGTCTGGGGCCTAATGAAAAACTGTTTTTT. Protein product: CASSLGPNEKLFF.